This entry concerns a single T cell receptor (beta chain). Its specificity is not known. With 6 bases removed from V and 2 bases from J, the gap between germline ends came to 12 bases. The CDR3 runs to 14 residues. Germline V gene sequence: CDR1 MNHNY, CDR2 SVGAGI (reference sequence). Through a sample-barcoded 5' primer and a J-beta primer mix, a second PCR was run for about 6 to 11 cycles. TCRdb independently ran MiXCR on the 5' RACE reads; one entry per CDR3 protein. The sample has 1.5 million to 2 million distinct CDR3 sequences, roughly 49% seen once. The data belong to a study of blood T cells in healthy people across ages. Study-wide results and caveats: Possibly, changes in expanded clonotypes were confounded because donor CMV status was unknown. Age advanced and TCR beta diversity per million T cells fell, roughly linearly.

The specimen was blood. The gene calls are TRBV6-6 and TRBJ2-3; D tentatively fits TRBD1 or TRBD2 (5 bases each). The TCR comes from a woman aged 40 to 50 in good health. CDR3 sequence: CASSGDRNTDTQYF. In nucleotides, the CDR3 is TGTGCCAGCAGCGGGGACCGAAACACAGATACGCAGTATTTT.